The T cell receptor beta chain under discussion was sequenced for a study of CD8 T cells in ankylosing spondylitis. Whole-study findings and limits: Ankylosing spondylitis blood seemed to carry a telltale TCR beta motif made of several highly homologous variants.

Library preparation for TCR beta used quantitative 5'-RACE with molecular barcodes. Via MiXCR, TCRdb re-called the 5' RACE reads, giving one row per CDR3 protein. This table has about 750,000 distinct CDR3 sequences, 15% to 20% appearing once. Trimming pared 6 bases from V and 3 bases from J, leaving 14 bases between. CDR1 and CDR2 from the germline V gene are MNHEY and SMNVEV (reference sequence). CDR3 length equals 15 residues. A remark on this clonotype: The target antigen is unknown.

V gene TRBV27 combines with J gene TRBJ1-4; D call uncertain. The TCR was taken from a male donor with ankylosing spondylitis. What was sequenced was blood, either unsorted or a sorted T cell fraction (not recorded which). The CDR3 DNA is TGTGCCAGCAGCCGCAATGGGATGCCTAATGAAAAACTGTTTTTT. Amino acid sequence: CASSRNGMPNEKLFF.